This TCR beta chain was recovered during a study of blood T cell repertoires in COVID-19. At the level of the study: PBMCs, B-cell-depleted T cells, or T cells provided the cDNA or gDNA that made up the material.

TCRdb keeps only in-frame clones here, not all; method: immunoSEQ multiplex PCR. Among approximately 490,000 clones listed, less than 90% were seen once. Sequenced: PBMCs or T cells enriched from blood (not recorded which). The clonotype originates from a woman between 55 and 75 years old who had recovered from COVID-19.

The CDR3 here is CASSWGTEKLFF. CDR3 in DNA: TGTGCCAGTAGCTGGGGGACAGAAAAACTGTTTTTT. The V gene is TRBV19, the J gene TRBJ1-4; D is perhaps TRBD1 (6 bases). Germline V CDR1 and CDR2: LNHDA, SQIVND (reference sequence). Trimming removed 6 bases from V and 8 bases from J, with 10 bases in between. The CDR3 covers 12 residues.